This is a list of T cell receptor beta chains from one sample in a study of cytotoxic CD8 clonotypes in ibrutinib-treated CLL. Only in-frame clones appear in the TCRdb table, and some are missing; sequencing was by immunoSEQ multiplex PCR. The sample has around 130,000 clones, 84% seen once. The starting material was PBMCs, obtained after 24 months of ibrutinib treatment. Every receptor here comes from a human donor with chronic lymphocytic leukemia. The CDR3 runs from the conserved cysteine through the conserved F or W. D genes are given only for firm matches. Some rows mark clone size as missing; the rest say once, few, many or name a class of expanded clone.

TRBJ1-1,NA,TRBV6-6,NA,TGTGCCAGCAGACTGGACGGTAACACTGAAGCTTTCTTT,CASRLDGNTEAFF
TRBJ1-5,NA,TRBV12-5,TRBD1,TGTGCTAGTGGTCCGGGACAGGGTCAATTCTATCAGCCCCAGCATTTT,CASGPGQGQFYQPQHF
TRBJ2-7,NA,TRBV19,NA,TGTGCCAGTCGTCAGGCAGCCGAGCAGTACTTC,CASRQAAEQYF
TRBJ2-3,NA,TRBV5-1,NA,TGCGCCAGCAGCTTGAGCACGGGGGAGACGACAGATACGCAGTATTTT,CASSLSTGETTDTQYF
TRBJ1-3,once,TRBV7-5,NA,TGTGTCAGAAGCTTAGGTGATGTCGGGCGGAGCTCTGGAAACACCATATATTTT,CVRSLGDVGRSSGNTIYF
TRBJ2-2,NA,TRBV9,NA,TGTGCCAGCAGCGTAGTCCAGGGCGGCACCGGGGAGCTGTTTTTT,CASSVVQGGTGELFF
TRBJ1-1,few,TRBV4-1,TRBD1,TGCGCCAGCAGCCCGACAGGGAATGAAGCTTTCTTT,CASSPTGNEAFF
TRBJ2-2,NA,TRBV10-3,NA,TGTGCCATCAGTGAATTCCGGGAAGATACCGGGGAGCTGTTTTTT,CAISEFREDTGELFF
TRBJ1-2,NA,TRBV27,NA,TGTGCCAGCAGTTTTTCGGGCAGCGTATATGGCTACACCTTC,CASSFSGSVYGYTF
TRBJ1-1,once,TRBV9,NA,TGTGCCAGCAGCGCCGGGGGCGGGGCCCTTCACCTCATGAACACTGAAGCTTTCTTT,CASSAGGGALHLMNTEAFF
TRBJ1-1,NA,TRBV27,NA,TGTGCCAGCAGGGGGCTCGAGAACACTGAAGCTTTCTTT,CASRGLENTEAFF
TRBJ2-2,NA,TRBV19,TRBD1,TGTGCCAGTAGTAAAGGACAGGGCGCGAACACCGGGGAGCTGTTTTTT,CASSKGQGANTGELFF
TRBJ2-5,NA,TRBV7-9,NA,TGTGCCAGCAGCGGACGCGGGCAAGAGACCCAGTACTTC,CASSGRGQETQYF
TRBJ1-1,NA,TRBV29-1,TRBD1,TGCAGCGTTGAGACAGGGGTGGGCGGCCGAGCTTTCTTT,CSVETGVGGRAFF
TRBJ1-2,many,TRBV6-1,TRBD1,TGTGCCAGCAATTCCCGGGACAGATTAAACTATGGCTACACCTTC,CASNSRDRLNYGYTF
TRBJ1-2,NA,TRBV28,NA,TGTGCCAGCAGTGGAGTTGGGCCAGGCTGGGGTGGCTACACCTTC,CASSGVGPGWGGYTF
TRBJ1-4,few,TRBV28,TRBD1,TGTGCCAGCAGAGGCTGGACAGGAACGGATGATAAAAAACTGTTTTTT,CASRGWTGTDDKKLFF
TRBJ2-3,few,TRBV4-3,NA,TGCGCCAGCAGCCAAGATTCTTCTAGCACAGATACGCAGTATTTT,CASSQDSSSTDTQYF
TRBJ2-1,once,TRBV7-9,TRBD1,TGTGCCAGCAGCACCTGGACAGGGGGTGATGAGCAGTTCTTC,CASSTWTGGDEQFF
TRBJ2-7,few,TRBV10-3,NA,TGTGCCATCGCCCCCCAAGAGGACGAGCAGTACTTC,CAIAPQEDEQYF
TRBJ1-6,NA,TRBV6-5,TRBD1,TGTGCCATCGCGGACAGGGTCGATTCACCCCTCCACTTT,CAIADRVDSPLHF
TRBJ2-2,few,TRBV7-2,NA,TGTGCCAGCAGCTTAGGGGCCACCGGGGAGCTGTTTTTT,CASSLGATGELFF
TRBJ1-5,once,TRBV6-5,NA,TGTGCCAGCAGTTGGGGGAAGAGCAATCAGCCCCAGCATTTT,CASSWGKSNQPQHF
TRBJ1-6,few,TRBV9,NA,TGTGCCAGCAGCGTAAAGGGGTGGGGCTCACCCCTCCACTTT,CASSVKGWGSPLHF
TRBJ2-5,NA,TRBV5-1,TRBD2,TGCGCCAGCAGCTTGGGCTCTAGCGGGGTACAAGAGACCCAGTACTTC,CASSLGSSGVQETQYF
TRBJ1-2,once,TRBV6-5,TRBD1,TGTGCCAGCTACCGGGACAGGGGAGTTGGCTACACCTTC,CASYRDRGVGYTF
TRBJ2-3,NA,TRBV7-6,TRBD1,TGTGCCAGCAGCTTAGCCCGGACAGGGCCCAGCACAGATACGCAGTATTTT,CASSLARTGPSTDTQYF
TRBJ2-5,NA,TRBV9,TRBD1,TGTGCCAGCAGCGTAGCTACAACAGGGGGCAGCCAAGAGACCCAGTACTTC,CASSVATTGGSQETQYF
TRBJ1-1,few,TRBV19,TRBD1,TGTGCCAGTAGTATGGACAGGGGGGATAGAGCTTTCTTT,CASSMDRGDRAFF
TRBJ1-6,NA,TRBV14,TRBD1,TGTGCCAGCAGCCCCAGGGGGAATTCACCCCTCCACTTT,CASSPRGNSPLHF
TRBJ1-2,NA,TRBV18,NA,TGTGCCAGCTCCCTAAGGGGGAACTACAACTATGGCTACACCTTC,CASSLRGNYNYGYTF
TRBJ1-2,NA,TRBV5-4,TRBD1,TGTGCCAGCAGCTCGGACAGGGGGCTGAGTCACTATGGCTACACCTTC,CASSSDRGLSHYGYTF
TRBJ1-4,NA,TRBV4-3,TRBD1,TGCGCCAGCAGCCAAGCCCCAGGGGGGTCTAATGAAAAACTGTTTTTT,CASSQAPGGSNEKLFF
TRBJ1-3,NA,TRBV2,NA,TGTGCCAGCAGCATCAGACAGCCGACTGGAAACACCATATATTTT,CASSIRQPTGNTIYF
TRBJ1-6,once,TRBV7-2,TRBD1,TGTGCCAGCAGCCGACGACAGGGGGCTAATTCACCCCTCCACTTT,CASSRRQGANSPLHF
TRBJ2-2,NA,TRBV9,NA,TGTGCCAGCAACAGGGACGCGAACACCGGGGAGCTGTTTTTT,CASNRDANTGELFF
TRBJ2-1,once,TRBV7-2,TRBD2,TGTGCCAGCAGCATACTTGCCGGGACTAGCAGCGTAGATGAGCAGTTCTTC,CASSILAGTSSVDEQFF
TRBJ2-7,NA,TRBV7-2,NA,TGTGCCAGCAGCTTTAGAATCTCCTACGAGCAGTACTTC,CASSFRISYEQYF
TRBJ2-7,once,TRBV7-9,NA,TGTGCCAGCAGCTCCACGAACCCAGGGGGGAACTACGAGCAGTACTTC,CASSSTNPGGNYEQYF
TRBJ2-1,NA,TRBV5-1,NA,TGCGCCAGCAGCTGGGGTCTCCTCGGGATTGGGGAACCTTACAATGAGCAGTTCTTC,CASSWGLLGIGEPYNEQFF
TRBJ1-4,NA,TRBV28,TRBD1,TGTGCCAGCAGTTCCCACCTGGGGACAGGGGGTGAAAAACTGTTTTTT,CASSSHLGTGGEKLFF
TRBJ1-5,NA,TRBV4-3,TRBD1,TGCGCCAGCAGCCAAGGGCCTCCGGGACAGGGACGCAATCAGCCCCAGCATTTT,CASSQGPPGQGRNQPQHF
TRBJ1-5,few,TRBV5-4,NA,TGTGCCAGCAGCTTGGATCTGCAAACCCAGCCCCAGCATTTT,CASSLDLQTQPQHF
TRBJ2-3,NA,TRBV2,TRBD2,TGTGCCAGCAGCAGCCTAGCGGGAACAGATACGCAGTATTTT,CASSSLAGTDTQYF
TRBJ2-2,few,TRBV2,TRBD1,TGTGCCAGCAGTGAAGGGACAGGGCTCTCCGGGGAGCTGTTTTTT,CASSEGTGLSGELFF
TRBJ1-6,few,TRBV7-3,NA,TGTGCCAGCAGCTTAGACGGACTATATAATTCACCCCTCCACTTT,CASSLDGLYNSPLHF
TRBJ1-1,NA,TRBV7-9,NA,TGTGCCAGCAGCTTAGTCCTTGCGAACACTGAAGCTTTCTTT,CASSLVLANTEAFF
TRBJ2-7,NA,TRBV6-1,NA,TGTGCCACTATGGGGCCAGGGGTAATCCCCTACGAGCAGTACTTC,CATMGPGVIPYEQYF
TRBJ1-4,once,TRBV5-1,NA,TGCGCCAGCAGCTTGTCCGGGACAACTAATGAAAAACTGTTTTTT,CASSLSGTTNEKLFF
TRBJ2-5,NA,TRBV5-4,NA,TGTGCCAGCAGCCCCCCACGGATGCAAGAGACCCAGTACTTC,CASSPPRMQETQYF
TRBJ2-5,NA,TRBV29-1,NA,TGCAGCGTTGTTACGGGCCGGGTGTGGACCCAGTACTTC,CSVVTGRVWTQYF
TRBJ1-6,NA,TRBV5-6,TRBD1,TGTGCCAGCAGCTTGGGGACAGGCGGGTCACCCCTCCACTTT,CASSLGTGGSPLHF
TRBJ2-5,NA,TRBV19,NA,TGTGCCAGTAGCCAGGTGGGGGAGACCCAGTACTTC,CASSQVGETQYF
TRBJ2-2,NA,TRBV27,TRBD1,TGTGCCAGCAGTTTAGTGGGACAGGGGTTAAACGGGGAGCTGTTTTTT,CASSLVGQGLNGELFF
TRBJ1-1,NA,TRBV5-1,TRBD1,TGCGCCAGCAGCTCCAGGGGGGACAGGGGAACAGGGATGAACACTGAAGCTTTCTTT,CASSSRGDRGTGMNTEAFF
TRBJ2-2,NA,TRBV6-5,TRBD1,TGTGCCAGCAGTTATTCAGGGGGACCGAACACCGGGGAGCTGTTTTTT,CASSYSGGPNTGELFF
TRBJ1-2,NA,TRBV4-3,NA,TGCGCCAGCAGCCAGGACCCTAGGACTGGTGGCTACACCTTC,CASSQDPRTGGYTF
TRBJ1-4,NA,TRBV10-3,NA,TGTGCCATCAGTGAGTCCGGGGGAAGCTATGAAAAACTGTTTTTT,CAISESGGSYEKLFF
TRBJ2-7,NA,TRBV18,TRBD1,TGTGCCAGCTCACCATTTACAGGGGCCACCTACGAGCAGTACTTC,CASSPFTGATYEQYF
TRBJ2-6,NA,TRBV18,NA,TGTGCCAGCTCACCCTCTGGGGCCAACGTCCTGACTTTC,CASSPSGANVLTF